The 31 T cell receptor beta chains below were found in one sample sequenced in a study of T cells after yellow fever vaccination. TCRdb recomputed calls from the 5' RACE reads with MiXCR, one row per CDR3 protein. The table has under 300,000 distinct CDR3 sequences, 10% to 15% seen once. The specimen was CD4+ T cells sorted from PBMCs, collected 45 days after the yellow fever booster vaccination. Source of these receptors: a man aged 25-40 years who received the YFV17D yellow fever vaccine.

The chain combines TRBV5-1 with TRBJ2-2; 8 bases are shared with TRBD2. The CDR3 contains 16 residues. Trimming removed 4 bases from V and 0 bases from J; junction bases left unmatched: 5. Germline V gives CDR1 SGHRS, CDR2 YFSETQ. CDR3 in amino acids: CASSVSGAANTGELFF. The CDR3 DNA reads TGCGCCAGCAGCGTTAGCGGGGCGGCGAACACCGGGGAGCTGTTTTTT.

This clonotype was recorded a few times. The chain combines TRBV12-3 or TRBV12-4 with TRBJ1-5, with 9 bases fitting TRBD1. The J segment lost 6 bases and the V segment lost 3 bases, leaving 6 bases of the junction unmatched. The CDR3 covers 15 residues. The CDR3 sequence is CASSFAQGAGQPQHF. CDR3 DNA: TGTGCCAGCAGTTTTGCACAGGGGGCTGGTCAGCCCCAGCATTTT.

The sample holds a few counts of this clonotype. The V call is TRBV6-2 or TRBV6-3, the J call TRBJ2-7; possibly TRBD2 for D (6 bases). The V end was cut by 10 bases, the J end by 1 base, with 17 bases between. This CDR3 has 14 residues. Germline lookup yields CDR1 MNHEY and CDR2 SVGEGT. CDR3 in amino acids: CATYEVGGSYEQYF. Here the CDR3 DNA reads TGTGCCACCTACGAAGTGGGAGGATCCTACGAGCAGTACTTC.

The CDR3 here is CASSLAGDGNEQFF. CDR3 nucleotide sequence: TGCGCCAGCAGCTTGGCAGGAGACGGAAATGAGCAGTTCTTC. This sequence joins TRBV5-1 and TRBJ2-1, with no clear D. V lost 0 bases to trimming and J lost 7 bases, with 11 bases between them. This CDR3 is built from 14 residues. CDR1 is SGHRS, CDR2 YFSETQ, per germline.

This clonotype was recorded a few times. This chain connects TRBV20-1 to TRBJ2-3; D not certain. This CDR3 comprises 14 residues. The V gene's germline CDR1 is DFQATT and CDR2 SNEGSKA (reference sequence). The V end lost 3 bases, the J end lost 6 bases, and 16 bases lay between the germline ends. Here the CDR3 DNA reads TGCAGTGCTAGGCCGCTTGAAAGTGTGGATACGCAGTATTTT. It specifies CSARPLESVDTQYF.

This clonotype has ten or more counts. V gene TRBV7-2 combines with J gene TRBJ1-3; perhaps TRBD1 as D (5 bases). Germline-derived CDR1 and CDR2 are SGHTA and FQGNSA. The V end was cut by 3 bases, the J end by 14 bases, with 17 bases between. The CDR3 totals 13 residues. The CDR3 reads CASSFSRETVVYF. The DNA of the CDR3 is TGTGCCAGCAGCTTTTCCAGGGAAACAGTGGTATATTTT.

This clonotype was seen a few times. This rearrangement joins TRBV12-3 or TRBV12-4 to TRBJ2-1; 7 nucleotides match TRBD2. The length of the CDR3 is 16 residues. After removal of 6 bases from V and 0 bases from J, the junction contained 8 bases not matched to a gene. The CDR3 DNA reads TGTGCCAGCAGCCCTCAGCGGGGTTACTCCTACAATGAGCAGTTCTTC. Protein sequence: CASSPQRGYSYNEQFF.

The chain recombines TRBV5-1 with TRBJ1-4; 7 bases match TRBD1. V lost 4 bases, J lost 6 bases, and 6 bases stayed unmatched. This CDR3 is 14 amino acids long. Germline CDR1 and CDR2: SGHRS and YFSETQ. In DNA form, the CDR3 reads TGCGCCAGCAGCCCGGGACAGTCTCATGAAAAACTGTTTTTT. Protein sequence: CASSPGQSHEKLFF.

V gene TRBV29-1 combines with J gene TRBJ2-5; TRBD2 is a possible D gene (5 bases). V lost 6 bases, J lost 2 bases, and 10 bases lay in between. The germline gives CDR1 SQVTM, CDR2 ANQGSEA. The CDR3 length is 12 residues. CDR3 nucleotides: TGCAGCGTGGCGGGTGGTCAAGAGACCCAGTACTTC. This codes for CSVAGGQETQYF. The variable domain in full, completed from reference TRBV29-1 and TRBJ2-5, reads SAVISQKPSRDICQRGTSLTIQCQVDSQVTMMFWYRQQPGQSLTLIATANQGSEATYESGFVIDKFPISRPNLTFSTLTVSNMSPEDSSIYLCSVAGGQETQYFGPGTRLLVL.

J is TRBJ2-7 and V is TRBV10-3, with unresolved D. This CDR3 region has 12 residues. Germline V gene data show CDR1 as ENHRY and CDR2 as SYGVKD. Trimming removed 3 bases at V and 2 bases at J, with 5 bases between. CDR3 coding DNA: TGTGCCATCAGTGATTTAGCCTACGAGCAGTACTTC. Its protein is CAISDLAYEQYF.

In its sample, this clonotype was seen a few times. This chain joins TRBV20-1 and TRBJ2-4, with 9 nucleotides matching TRBD1. Germline V lookup: CDR1 DFQATT, CDR2 SNEGSKA (reference sequence). V dropped 6 bases and J dropped 8; count of bases not matched to a gene: 20. This CDR3 contains 17 residues. CDR3 sequence: CSATPGTGNHIGDIQYF. CDR3 in DNA: TGCAGTGCCACCCCCGGGACAGGGAATCATATCGGTGACATTCAGTACTTC.

The chain has TRBV7-2 and TRBJ2-7; 11 nucleotides align to TRBD1. The V gene's germline CDR1 is SGHTA and CDR2 FQGNSA. CDR3 length: 15 amino acids. Trimming removed 3 bases from V and 3 bases from J; junction bases left unmatched: 4. CDR3 DNA: TGTGCCAGCAGCTTCCAGGGACAGGGGGTCTACGAGCAGTACTTC. It translates to CASSFQGQGVYEQYF.

To note about this clonotype: At one boundary the junction diverges from the germline segment, which might be a read error. The rearrangement uses TRBV20-1 and TRBJ1-5; the match to TRBD1 covers 9 bases. The CDR3 loop spans 14 amino acids. Looked up from germline, CDR1 is DFQATT and CDR2 is SNEGSKA (reference sequence). CDR3 bases: TGCAGTGCAAGACAGGGGGTGGAGTTCCAGCACCAGCATTTT. Translated, it gives CSARQGVEFQHQHF.

This clonotype has ten or more counts. V and J are TRBV4-2 and TRBJ2-2; the D gene is possibly TRBD1 (6 bases). Germline CDR1 is LGHNA and CDR2 is YNFKEQ. Trimming pared 1 base from V and 0 bases from J, leaving 6 bases between. This CDR3 has 15 amino acids. CDR3 bases: TGTGCCAGCAGCCAAGGGACAGCGAACACCGGGGAGCTGTTTTTT. Translated: CASSQGTANTGELFF.

The CDR3 DNA is TGCGCCAGCAGTTTTGGGACAGAGAGGGAGACCCAGTACTTC. This gives the protein CASSFGTERETQYF. The V gene is TRBV5-1, the J gene TRBJ2-5, with TRBD1 matching 7 bases. V lost 5 bases to trimming and J lost 5 bases; unmatched junction nucleotides: 9. The CDR3 contains 14 residues. The germline V gene has CDR1 SGHRS and CDR2 YFSETQ.

V usage is TRBV29-1 and J usage is TRBJ2-7, with a tentative D call TRBD2 (5 bases). Trimming left V 7 bases short and J 4 bases short, with 17 bases between. Germline lookup yields CDR1 SQVTM and CDR2 ANQGSEA. This CDR3 comprises 13 residues. CDR3 sequence (DNA): TGCAGCGCCGGGCCAGGACTCAGATACGAGCAGTACTTC. It codes for CSAGPGLRYEQYF.

The chain combines TRBV6-4 with TRBJ2-1, with TRBD2 matching 8 bases. The CDR3 has 16 amino acids. Germline values: CDR1 MRHNA, CDR2 SNTAGT. Trimming took 6 bases from V and 0 from J; bases not matched to a gene: 7. The CDR3, as DNA: TGTGCCAGCAGAATACTAGCGGCGAGCTCCTACAATGAGCAGTTCTTC. Amino acids: CASRILAASSYNEQFF.

This chain joins TRBV20-1 and TRBJ2-7; 9 bases line up with TRBD1. Trimming at V came to 7 bases and at J to 6 bases, leaving 10 bases not matched to a gene. From germline, CDR1 is DFQATT and CDR2 SNEGSKA (reference sequence). The CDR3 is made up of 13 amino acids. CDR3 bases: TGCAGTGTGTGGGGACAGGGAGCGGTCGAGCAGTACTTC. As protein: CSVWGQGAVEQYF.

This clonotype was found a few times. The genes are TRBV5-1 and TRBJ2-7; TRBD2 might be the D (5 bases). The germline V gene has CDR1 SGHRS and CDR2 YFSETQ. The CDR3 loop spans 14 amino acids. Deletions cut 1 base from V and 7 bases from J, with 15 bases between. This CDR3 reads CASSLSRGGEEQYF. The CDR3 bases are TGCGCCAGCAGCTTGTCACGGGGTGGAGAGGAGCAGTACTTC.

The CDR3 DNA is TGTGCCAGCAAGGTAGGGCCGAGCAATGAGCAGTTCTTC. It is translated as CASKVGPSNEQFF. The V call is TRBV14, the J call TRBJ2-1; D is unresolved. CDR3 length equals 13 residues. Trimming took off 7 bases at V and 6 bases at J, with 13 bases between the two ends. In germline, CDR1 is SGHDN, CDR2 FVKESK.

This clonotype was recorded a few times. The J gene is TRBJ2-5, the V gene TRBV7-3; 13 positions agree with TRBD2. CDR3 length: 15 amino acids. CDR1 is SGHTA and CDR2 is FQGTGA in the germline V gene. Trimming cost V 4 bases and J 4 bases; bases outside gene matches: 3. The CDR3: CASSWGLAGSETQYF. The CDR3 DNA sequence: TGTGCCAGCAGCTGGGGACTAGCGGGATCAGAGACCCAGTACTTC.

This clonotype was picked up a small number of times. The chain recombines TRBV20-1 with TRBJ2-5; D possibly corresponds to TRBD2 (8 bases). V dropped 6 bases and J dropped 5 bases, with 22 bases sitting between them. Germline values: CDR1 DFQATT, CDR2 SNEGSKA (reference sequence). This CDR3 has 15 residues. The CDR3 nucleotides are TGCAGTGCCCCGCCGGGAGGGGGCTCTCCGGAGACCCAGTACTTC. The encoded protein is CSAPPGGGSPETQYF.

The sample holds a few counts of this clonotype. The V call is TRBV12-3 or TRBV12-4, the J call TRBJ2-1; possibly TRBD1 or TRBD2 for D (7 bases each). With 5 bases removed from V and 13 bases from J, the gap between germline ends came to 18 bases. CDR3 length: 13 residues. This CDR3 reads CASSGRGGGEQFF. The DNA for the CDR3 is TGTGCCAGCAGTGGCAGGGGGGGCGGTGAACAGTTCTTC.

The CDR3: CASSSSTGGMETQYF. As DNA, the CDR3 is TGTGCCAGCAGCTCCTCGACAGGGGGCATGGAGACCCAGTACTTC. The rearrangement links TRBV12-3 or TRBV12-4 to TRBJ2-5, with 10 bases aligning to TRBD1. The J segment lost 5 bases and the V segment lost 6 bases, leaving 9 bases of the junction unmatched. CDR3 length equals 15 residues.

This clonotype was counted at least ten times. This chain joins TRBV6-6 and TRBJ2-2, with D unclear. The germline V gene encodes CDR1 MNHNY and CDR2 SVGAGI (reference sequence). V lost 7 bases and J lost 7, with 10 bases in between. The CDR3 loop spans 12 amino acids. The CDR3 sequence: CASIAGGGELFF. The CDR3 DNA is TGTGCCAGCATCGCCGGTGGCGGGGAGCTGTTTTTT.

This clonotype was seen only a few times. The chain recombines TRBV12-3 or TRBV12-4 with TRBJ2-2; 8 nucleotides match TRBD2. V trimming: 5 bases; J trimming: 4 bases; junction bases outside the gene matches: 9. The CDR3 is made up of 16 amino acids. This CDR3 reads CASSMGSGGLTGELFF. CDR3 bases: TGTGCCAGCAGTATGGGGAGCGGGGGCCTCACCGGGGAGCTGTTTTTT.

CDR3: CSARDPKGNNYEQYF. In DNA, the CDR3 is TGCAGTGCTAGAGATCCTAAAGGAAATAACTACGAGCAGTACTTC. The chain links TRBV20-1 to TRBJ2-7, with unresolved D. V was clipped by 0 bases and J by 3 bases, with 15 bases between them. CDR3 length equals 15 residues. Looked up from germline, CDR1 is DFQATT and CDR2 is SNEGSKA (reference sequence).

This clonotype came up a few times. The chain employs TRBV15 and TRBJ2-3; a weak D match, TRBD1 (5 bases). Germline lookup yields CDR1 LNHNV and CDR2 YYDKDF (reference sequence). Trimming left V 8 bases short and J 2 bases short, with 11 bases between. The CDR3 runs to 13 residues. CDR3 sequence (DNA): TGTGCCACCGGACAAACCAACACAGATACGCAGTATTTT. It translates to CATGQTNTDTQYF.

This clonotype was detected only a few times. CDR3 coding DNA: TGCGCCAGCAGCTTCAGGATCACAGATACGCAGTATTTT. Translation: CASSFRITDTQYF. The rearrangement uses TRBV5-1 and TRBJ2-3, with unresolved D. The CDR3 runs to 13 residues. With 2 bases removed from V and 2 bases from J, the gap between germline ends came to 6 bases. Germline V gene sequence: CDR1 SGHRS, CDR2 YFSETQ.

This clonotype showed up just a few times. This chain uses TRBV10-3 with TRBJ1-5; tentative D call: TRBD1 (5 bases). V was cut by 3 bases and J by 5 bases, with 20 bases left in between. The CDR3 spans 17 residues. Germline values: CDR1 ENHRY, CDR2 SYGVKD. The CDR3 loop reads CAISDPPGPLGHQPQHF. As DNA, the CDR3 is TGTGCCATCAGTGATCCCCCGGGACCCCTAGGGCATCAGCCCCAGCATTTT.

Comments on this clonotype: At one of its ends the junction is not consistent with the germline gene, which may arise from a read error. The chain combines TRBV20-1 with TRBJ1-2; possible D gene TRBD1, 6 bases. The CDR3 covers 15 residues. The germline gives CDR1 DFQATT, CDR2 SNEGSKA (reference sequence). CDR3 nucleotide sequence: TGCTGTGCTAGATCGGGAGCCGACAGGACCCATGGCTACACCTTC. This translates into CCARSGADRTHGYTF.